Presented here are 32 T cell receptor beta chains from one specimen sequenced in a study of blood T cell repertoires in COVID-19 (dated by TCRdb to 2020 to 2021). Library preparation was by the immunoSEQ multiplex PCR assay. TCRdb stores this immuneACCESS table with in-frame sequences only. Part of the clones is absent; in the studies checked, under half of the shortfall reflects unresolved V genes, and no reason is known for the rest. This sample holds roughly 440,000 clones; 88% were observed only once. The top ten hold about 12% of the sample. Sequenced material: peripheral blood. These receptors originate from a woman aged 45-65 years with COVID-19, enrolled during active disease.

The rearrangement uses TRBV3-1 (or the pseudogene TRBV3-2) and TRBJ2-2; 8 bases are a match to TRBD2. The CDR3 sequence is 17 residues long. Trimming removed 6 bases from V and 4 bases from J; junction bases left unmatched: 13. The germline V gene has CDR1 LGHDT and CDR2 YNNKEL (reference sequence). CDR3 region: CASSRIGGTSSTGELFF. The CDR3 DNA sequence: TGTGCCAGCAGTCGAATCGGTGGGACTAGTAGCACCGGGGAGCTGTTTTTT.

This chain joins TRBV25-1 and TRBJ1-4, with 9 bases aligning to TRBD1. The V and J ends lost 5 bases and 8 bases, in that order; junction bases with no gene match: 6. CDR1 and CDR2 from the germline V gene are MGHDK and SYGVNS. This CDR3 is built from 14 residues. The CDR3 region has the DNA TGTGCCAGCAGTTTCTCCGGGACAGGGGAAAAACTGTTTTTT. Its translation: CASSFSGTGEKLFF.

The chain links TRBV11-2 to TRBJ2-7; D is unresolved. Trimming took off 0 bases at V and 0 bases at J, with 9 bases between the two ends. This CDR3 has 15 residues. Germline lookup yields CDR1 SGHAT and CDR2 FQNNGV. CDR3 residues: CASSLDFYSSYEQYF. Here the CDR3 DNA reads TGTGCCAGCAGCTTAGATTTTTATTCCTCCTACGAGCAGTACTTC.

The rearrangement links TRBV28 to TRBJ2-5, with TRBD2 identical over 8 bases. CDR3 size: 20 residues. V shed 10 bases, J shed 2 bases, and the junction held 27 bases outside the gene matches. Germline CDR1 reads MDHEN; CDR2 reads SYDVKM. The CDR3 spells CAILSAGGNLSEGQQETQYF. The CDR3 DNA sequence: TGTGCCATACTTTCCGCGGGGGGAAACCTCTCGGAAGGACAGCAAGAGACCCAGTACTTC.

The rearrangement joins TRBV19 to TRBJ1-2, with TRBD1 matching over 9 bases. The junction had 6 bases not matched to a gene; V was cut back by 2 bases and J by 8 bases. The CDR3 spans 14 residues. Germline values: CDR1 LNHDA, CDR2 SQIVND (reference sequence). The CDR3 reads CASSITGGAKGYTF. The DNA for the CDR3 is TGTGCCAGTAGTATAACAGGGGGCGCTAAGGGCTACACCTTC.

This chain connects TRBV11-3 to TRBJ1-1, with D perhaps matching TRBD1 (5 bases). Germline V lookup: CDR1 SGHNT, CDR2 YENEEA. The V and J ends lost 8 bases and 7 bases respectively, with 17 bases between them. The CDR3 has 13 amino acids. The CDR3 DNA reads TGTGCCAGCTCCCTTGGGGGGAGCAGTGAAGCTTTCTTT. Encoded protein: CASSLGGSSEAFF.

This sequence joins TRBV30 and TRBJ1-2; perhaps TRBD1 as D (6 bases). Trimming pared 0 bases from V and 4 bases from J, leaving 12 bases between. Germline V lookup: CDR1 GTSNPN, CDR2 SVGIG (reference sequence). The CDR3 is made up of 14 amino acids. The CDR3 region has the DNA TGTGCCTGGAGTGTTAGGGGGAGAACCTATGGCTACACCTTC. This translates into CAWSVRGRTYGYTF.

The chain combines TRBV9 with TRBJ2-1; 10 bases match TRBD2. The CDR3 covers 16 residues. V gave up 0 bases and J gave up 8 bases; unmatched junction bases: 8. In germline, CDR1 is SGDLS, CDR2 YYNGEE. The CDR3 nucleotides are TGTGCCAGCAGCGTAGACCTAGCGGGAGATCGGGATGAGCAGTTCTTC. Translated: CASSVDLAGDRDEQFF.

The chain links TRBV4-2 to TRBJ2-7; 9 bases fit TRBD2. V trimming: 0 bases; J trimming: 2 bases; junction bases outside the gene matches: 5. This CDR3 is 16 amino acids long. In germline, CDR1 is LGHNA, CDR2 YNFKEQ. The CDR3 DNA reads TGTGCCAGCAGCCAAGAGGGCGGGGGGGCCGCCTACGAGCAGTACTTC. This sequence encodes CASSQEGGGAAYEQYF.

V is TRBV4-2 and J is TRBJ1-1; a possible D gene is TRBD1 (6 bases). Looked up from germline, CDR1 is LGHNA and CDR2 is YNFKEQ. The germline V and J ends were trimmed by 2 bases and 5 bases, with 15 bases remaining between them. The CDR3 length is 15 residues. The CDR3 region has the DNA TGTGCCAGCAGCCAATCGGACAGACATATGACTGAAGCTTTCTTT. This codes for CASSQSDRHMTEAFF.

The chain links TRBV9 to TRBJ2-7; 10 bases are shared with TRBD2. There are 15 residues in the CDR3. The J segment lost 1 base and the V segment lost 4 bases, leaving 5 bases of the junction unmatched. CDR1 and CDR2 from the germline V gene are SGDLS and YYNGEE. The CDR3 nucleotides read TGTGCCAGCAGCCTCTTTAGCGGGGGGTCCTACGAGCAGTACTTC. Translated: CASSLFSGGSYEQYF.

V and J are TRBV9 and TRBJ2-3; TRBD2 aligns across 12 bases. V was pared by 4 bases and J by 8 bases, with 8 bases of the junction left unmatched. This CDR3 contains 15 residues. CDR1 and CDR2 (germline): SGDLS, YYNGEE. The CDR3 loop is CASSPFRGLAGTQYF. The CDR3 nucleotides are TGTGCCAGCAGCCCCTTCCGGGGACTAGCGGGTACGCAGTATTTT.

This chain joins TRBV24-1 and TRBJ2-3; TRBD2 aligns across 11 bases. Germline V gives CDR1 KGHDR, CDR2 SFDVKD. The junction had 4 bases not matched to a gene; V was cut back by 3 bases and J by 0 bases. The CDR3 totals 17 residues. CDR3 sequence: CATSDTGLADSTDTQYF. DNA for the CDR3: TGTGCCACCAGTGATACGGGACTAGCGGATAGCACAGATACGCAGTATTTT.

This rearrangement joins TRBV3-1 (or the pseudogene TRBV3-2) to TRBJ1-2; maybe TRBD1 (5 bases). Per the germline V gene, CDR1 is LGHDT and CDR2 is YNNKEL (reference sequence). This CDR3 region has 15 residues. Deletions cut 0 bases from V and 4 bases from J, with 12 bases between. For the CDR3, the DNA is TGTGCCAGCAGCCAAGAGGCAGGGCGAAGCTATGGCTACACCTTC. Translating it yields CASSQEAGRSYGYTF.

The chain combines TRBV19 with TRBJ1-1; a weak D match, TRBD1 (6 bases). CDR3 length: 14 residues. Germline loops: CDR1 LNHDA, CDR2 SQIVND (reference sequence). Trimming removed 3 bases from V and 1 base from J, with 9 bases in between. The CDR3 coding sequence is TGTGCCAGTAGTATCAGGACAGAGAACACTGAAGCTTTCTTT. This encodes CASSIRTENTEAFF.

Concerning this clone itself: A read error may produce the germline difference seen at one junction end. The CDR3 DNA follows: TGTGCCAGTAGTATAGGTGGGACAGGGTGGGATTTT. Translation: CASSIGGTGWDF. The chain joins TRBV19 to TRBJ2-3; 9 bases align to TRBD1. This CDR3 is built from 12 residues. Germline V gene lookup returns CDR1 LNHDA and CDR2 SQIVND (reference sequence).

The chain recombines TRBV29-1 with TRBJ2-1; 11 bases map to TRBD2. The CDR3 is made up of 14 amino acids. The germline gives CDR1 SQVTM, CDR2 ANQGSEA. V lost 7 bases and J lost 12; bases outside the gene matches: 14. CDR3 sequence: CSARRVAGGPLQFF. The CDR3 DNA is TGCAGCGCGAGGAGGGTAGCGGGGGGGCCGCTGCAGTTCTTC.

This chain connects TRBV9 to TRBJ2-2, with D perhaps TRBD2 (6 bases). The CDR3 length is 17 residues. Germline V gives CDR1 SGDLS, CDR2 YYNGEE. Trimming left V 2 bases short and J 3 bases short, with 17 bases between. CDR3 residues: CASSVLLTGTDTGELFF. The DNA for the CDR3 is TGTGCCAGCAGCGTTCTCCTTACCGGGACTGACACCGGGGAGCTGTTTTTT.

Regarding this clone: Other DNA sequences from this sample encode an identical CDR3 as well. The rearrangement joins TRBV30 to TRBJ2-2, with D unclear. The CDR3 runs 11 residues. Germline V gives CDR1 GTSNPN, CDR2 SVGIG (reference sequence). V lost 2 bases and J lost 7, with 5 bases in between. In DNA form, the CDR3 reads TGTGCCTGGAGTTCAGGCGGGGAGCTGTTTTTT. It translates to CAWSSGGELFF.

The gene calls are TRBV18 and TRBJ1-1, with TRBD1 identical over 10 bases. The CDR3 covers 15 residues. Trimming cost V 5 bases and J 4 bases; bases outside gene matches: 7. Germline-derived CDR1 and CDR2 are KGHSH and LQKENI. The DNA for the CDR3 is TGTGCCAGCTCAACCGGGACAGGGGAAGTCACTGAAGCTTTCTTT. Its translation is CASSTGTGEVTEAFF.

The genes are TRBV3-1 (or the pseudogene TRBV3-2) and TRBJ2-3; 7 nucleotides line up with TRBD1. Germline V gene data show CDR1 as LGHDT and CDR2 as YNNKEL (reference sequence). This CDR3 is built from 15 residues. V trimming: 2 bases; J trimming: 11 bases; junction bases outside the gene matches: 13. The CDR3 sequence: CASSQLLQGRVRQYF. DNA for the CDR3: TGTGCCAGCAGCCAACTACTACAGGGGCGCGTCCGGCAGTATTTT.

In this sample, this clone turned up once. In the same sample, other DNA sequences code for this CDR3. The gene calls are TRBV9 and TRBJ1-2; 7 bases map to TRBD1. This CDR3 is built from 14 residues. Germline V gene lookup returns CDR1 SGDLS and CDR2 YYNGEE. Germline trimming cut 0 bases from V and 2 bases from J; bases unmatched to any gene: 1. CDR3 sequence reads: CASSVATGNYGYTF. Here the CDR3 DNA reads TGTGCCAGCAGCGTAGCGACAGGGAACTATGGCTACACCTTC.

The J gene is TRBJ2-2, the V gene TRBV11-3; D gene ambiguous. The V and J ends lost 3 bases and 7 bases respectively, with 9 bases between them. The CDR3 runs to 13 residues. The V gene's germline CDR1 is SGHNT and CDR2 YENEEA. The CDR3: CASSLRRGGELFF. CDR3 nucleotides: TGTGCCAGCAGCTTGCGGCGAGGCGGGGAGCTGTTTTTT.

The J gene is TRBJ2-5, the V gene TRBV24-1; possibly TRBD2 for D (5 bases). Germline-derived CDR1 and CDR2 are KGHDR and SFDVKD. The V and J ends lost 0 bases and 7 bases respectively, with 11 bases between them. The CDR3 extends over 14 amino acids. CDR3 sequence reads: CATSDLHSRGTQYF. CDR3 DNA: TGTGCCACCAGTGATTTGCACAGCCGGGGGACCCAGTACTTC.

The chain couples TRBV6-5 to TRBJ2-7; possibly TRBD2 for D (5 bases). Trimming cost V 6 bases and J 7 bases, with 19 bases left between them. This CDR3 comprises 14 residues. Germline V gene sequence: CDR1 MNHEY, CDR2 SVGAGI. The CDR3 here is CASSLLEVSGEQYF. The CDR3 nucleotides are TGTGCCAGCAGCCTCCTAGAGGTCTCGGGGGAGCAGTACTTC.

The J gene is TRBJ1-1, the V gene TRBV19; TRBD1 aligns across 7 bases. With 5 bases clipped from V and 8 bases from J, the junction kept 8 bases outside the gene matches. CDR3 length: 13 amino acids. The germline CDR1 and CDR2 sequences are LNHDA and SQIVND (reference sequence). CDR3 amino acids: CASSFGTEREAFF. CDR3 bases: TGTGCCAGTAGTTTCGGGACAGAACGAGAAGCTTTCTTT.

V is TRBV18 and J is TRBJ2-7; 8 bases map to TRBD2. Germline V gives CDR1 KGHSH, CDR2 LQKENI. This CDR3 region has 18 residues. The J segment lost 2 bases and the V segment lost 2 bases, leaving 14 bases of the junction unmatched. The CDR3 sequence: CASSPSFGSGGMPYEQYF. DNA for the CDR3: TGTGCCAGCTCACCATCATTCGGAAGCGGGGGCATGCCCTACGAGCAGTACTTC.

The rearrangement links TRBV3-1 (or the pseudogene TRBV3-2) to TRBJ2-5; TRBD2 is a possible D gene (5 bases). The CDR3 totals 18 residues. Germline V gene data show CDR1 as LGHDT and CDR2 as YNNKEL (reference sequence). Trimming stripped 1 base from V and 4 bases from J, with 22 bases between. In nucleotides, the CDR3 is TGTGCCAGCAGCCAAGTTTCCTCCAGGACTCCCATGCCAGAGACCCAGTACTTC. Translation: CASSQVSSRTPMPETQYF.

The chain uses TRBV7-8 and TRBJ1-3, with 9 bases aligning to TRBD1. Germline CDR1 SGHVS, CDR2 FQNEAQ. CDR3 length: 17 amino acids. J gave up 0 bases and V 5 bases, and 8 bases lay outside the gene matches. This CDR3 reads CASSLGTGTRSGNTIYF. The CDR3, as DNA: TGTGCCAGCAGCCTCGGGACAGGGACTCGCTCTGGAAACACCATATATTTT. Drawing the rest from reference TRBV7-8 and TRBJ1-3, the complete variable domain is GAGVSQSPRYKVAKRGQDVALRCDPISGHVSLFWYQQALGQGPEFLTYFQNEAQLDKSGLPSDRFFAERPEGSVSTLKIQRTQQEDSAVYLCASSLGTGTRSGNTIYFGEGSWLTVV.

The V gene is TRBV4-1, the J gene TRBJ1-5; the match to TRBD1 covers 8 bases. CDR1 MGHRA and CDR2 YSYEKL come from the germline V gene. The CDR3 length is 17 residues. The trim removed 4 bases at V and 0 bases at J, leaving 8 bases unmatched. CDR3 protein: CASSLGTGPYSNQPQHF. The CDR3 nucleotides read TGCGCCAGCAGCCTCGGGACAGGACCTTATAGCAATCAGCCCCAGCATTTT.

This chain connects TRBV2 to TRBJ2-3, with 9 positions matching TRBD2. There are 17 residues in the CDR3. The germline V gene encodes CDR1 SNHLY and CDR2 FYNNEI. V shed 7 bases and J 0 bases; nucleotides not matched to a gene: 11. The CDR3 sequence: CASTTPTSGTSTDTQYF. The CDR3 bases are TGTGCCAGCACCACCCCGACTAGCGGTACTAGCACAGATACGCAGTATTTT. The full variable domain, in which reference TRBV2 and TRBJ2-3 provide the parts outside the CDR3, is EPEVTQTPSHQVTQMGQEVILRCVPISNHLYFYWYRQILGQKVEFLVSFYNNEISEKSEIFDDQFSVERPDGSNFTLKIRSTKLEDSAMYFCASTTPTSGTSTDTQYFGPGTRLTVL.

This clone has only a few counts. CDR3 in DNA: TGCGCCAGCAGCCAAGTTCTCCGGGAACGAGGTTCACCCCTCCACTTT. This codes for CASSQVLRERGSPLHF. J is TRBJ1-6 and V is TRBV4-1; D not resolved. With 1 base removed from V and 9 bases from J, the gap between germline ends came to 16 bases. This CDR3 comprises 16 residues. Germline CDR1 reads MGHRA; CDR2 reads YSYEKL.